The following is a TCR beta chain sequence with its context. What it binds is unknown. The CDR3 spans 16 residues. Germline CDR1 SGHAT, CDR2 FQNNGV. Trimming cost V 1 base and J 0 bases; bases outside gene matches: 2. These data belong to a study of OX40 agonist ivuxolimab in advanced cancers. In the study overall: Patients received the agonistic anti-OX40 (CD134) antibody ivuxolimab. Patients received ivuxolimab, an intravenous treatment, every 2 weeks at 0.01 to 10 mg/kg.

Study outcomes and limitations: CD4+ and CD8+ blood T cells expanded clonally by week 6 at 0.1 to 3.0 mg/kg. Researchers did not establish what antigens the expanded peripheral T cells target.

TCRdb's table, derived via immunoSEQ multiplex PCR, lists solely in-frame clones and lacks some. This table holds tens of thousands of clones, roughly 89% found once. This specimen consisted of CD4+ or CD8+ T cells sorted from blood, obtained in a trial of the OX40 agonist ivuxolimab. The chain carries TRBV11-2 and TRBJ2-2; 7 nucleotides match TRBD2. The sequence was obtained from an adult with an advanced solid tumor such as melanoma, head and neck, liver or kidney cancer. The CDR3 sequence is CASSLGSGSNTGELFF. CDR3 coding DNA: TGTGCCAGCAGCTTAGGTAGCGGGTCGAACACCGGGGAGCTGTTTTTT.